One sample yielded the 6 T cell receptor beta chains listed below, sequenced in a study of blood T cell repertoires in COVID-19. Generated by immunoSEQ multiplex PCR, the TCRdb table keeps only in-frame clones and is missing some. This table has 59,000 or so clones, roughly 80% appearing once. Sequenced: peripheral blood. The receptors derive from a human donor in a cohort sampled during active COVID-19.

The chain recombines TRBV27 with TRBJ2-6; 9 nucleotides align to TRBD2. Germline-derived CDR1 and CDR2 are MNHEY and SMNVEV (reference sequence). Trimming removed 6 bases from V and 0 bases from J; junction bases left unmatched: 6. The CDR3 contains 17 residues. The DNA for the CDR3 is TGTGCCAGCAGACCTAGCGGGATCCACTCTGGGGCCAACGTCCTGACTTTC. Its protein product is CASRPSGIHSGANVLTF.

V and J are TRBV7-9 and TRBJ1-4; D gene unclear. The CDR3 has 15 residues. V was shortened by 1 base and J by 0 bases, with 6 bases between the two germline ends. The germline V gene has CDR1 SEHNR and CDR2 FQNEAQ (reference sequence). The CDR3: CASSLVSATNEKLFF. The CDR3 DNA reads as TGTGCCAGCAGCTTAGTTAGTGCAACTAATGAAAAACTGTTTTTT.

The gene calls are TRBV10-2 and TRBJ1-2; 8 bases are shared with TRBD1. The CDR3 loop spans 15 amino acids. V was clipped by 7 bases and J by 4 bases; unmatched bases: 11. Per germline, CDR1 WSHSY and CDR2 SAAADI. CDR3 sequence: CASTPGQGSIYGYTF. The CDR3 DNA is TGCGCCAGCACCCCCGGACAGGGATCAATCTATGGCTACACCTTC.

The genes are TRBV5-4 and TRBJ2-7, with TRBD2 matching over 12 bases. The CDR3 is made up of 15 amino acids. V shed 0 bases, J shed 4 bases, and the junction held 2 bases outside the gene matches. CDR1 is SGHNT, CDR2 YYREEE, per germline (reference sequence). CDR3 nucleotides: TGTGCCAGCAGCTTGGAGGGGACTAGCGGGTACGAGCAGTACTTC. This translates into CASSLEGTSGYEQYF.

The V and J genes are TRBV3-1 (or the pseudogene TRBV3-2) and TRBJ1-2; the D is unclear. Trimming took off 4 bases at V and 8 bases at J, with 17 bases between the two ends. Germline-derived CDR1 and CDR2 are LGHDT and YNNKEL (reference sequence). This CDR3 comprises 14 residues. The CDR3 region has the DNA TGTGCCAGCAGCCTCGGAGACCGGGCGGGGGGCTACACCTTC. This gives the protein CASSLGDRAGGYTF.

This clone has a handful of counts. The rearrangement uses TRBV7-9 and TRBJ1-5, with 9 bases fitting TRBD1. The germline V gene has CDR1 SEHNR and CDR2 FQNEAQ (reference sequence). Trimming took 5 bases from V and 7 from J; bases not matched to a gene: 9. The CDR3 sequence is 15 residues long. The CDR3 is CASSDTGTGRQPQHF. CDR3 in DNA: TGTGCCAGCAGCGACACCGGGACAGGGAGGCAGCCCCAGCATTTT. The full variable domain, with the rest looked up from reference TRBV7-9 and TRBJ1-5, is DTGVSQNPRHKITKRGQNVTFRCDPISEHNRLYWYRQTLGQGPEFLTYFQNEAQLEKSRLLSDRFSAERPKGSFSTLEIQRTEQGDSAMYLCASSDTGTGRQPQHFGDGTRLSIL.